This T cell receptor (beta chain) was identified during a study of T cell responses to AZD1222 COVID-19 vaccine. Trimming shortened V by 4 bases and J by 2 bases, and 15 bases separated the two germline ends. Germline assignment: CDR1 KGHSH and CDR2 LQKENI. The CDR3 totals 15 residues. Assay used: immunoSEQ multiplex PCR; TCRdb lists only in-frame clones, some missing. Of about 110,000 clones detected, about 90% appear once; the ten largest clones hold about 4.6%. The chain is built from TRBV18 and TRBJ2-7; weak D call: TRBD2 (6 bases). This material consisted of peripheral blood, taken 28 days after the second AZD1222 dose. This TCR came from an adult who received the AZD1222 COVID-19 vaccine. The CDR3 reads CASSRLEGSPYEQYF. In DNA form, the CDR3 reads TGTGCCAGCTCACGACTAGAGGGTTCCCCCTACGAGCAGTACTTC.